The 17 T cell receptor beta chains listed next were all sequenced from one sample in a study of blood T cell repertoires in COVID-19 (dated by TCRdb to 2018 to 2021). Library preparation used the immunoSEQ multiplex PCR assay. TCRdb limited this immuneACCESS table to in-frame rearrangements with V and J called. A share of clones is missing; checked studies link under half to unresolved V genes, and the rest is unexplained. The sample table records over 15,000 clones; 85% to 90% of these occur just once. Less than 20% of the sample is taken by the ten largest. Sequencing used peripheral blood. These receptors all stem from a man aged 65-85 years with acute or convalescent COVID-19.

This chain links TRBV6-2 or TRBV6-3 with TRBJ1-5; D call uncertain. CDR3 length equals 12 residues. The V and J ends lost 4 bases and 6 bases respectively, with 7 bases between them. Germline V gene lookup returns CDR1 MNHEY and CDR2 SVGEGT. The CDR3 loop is CASSSDSQPQHF. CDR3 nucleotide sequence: TGTGCCAGCAGTTCGGACTCTCAGCCCCAGCATTTT.

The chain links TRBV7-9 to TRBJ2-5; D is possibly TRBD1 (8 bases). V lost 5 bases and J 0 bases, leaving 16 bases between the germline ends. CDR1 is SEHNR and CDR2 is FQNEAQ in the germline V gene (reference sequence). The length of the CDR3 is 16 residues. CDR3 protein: CASSQTQGGYQETQYF. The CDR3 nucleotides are TGTGCCAGCAGCCAAACACAGGGGGGGTACCAAGAGACCCAGTACTTC.

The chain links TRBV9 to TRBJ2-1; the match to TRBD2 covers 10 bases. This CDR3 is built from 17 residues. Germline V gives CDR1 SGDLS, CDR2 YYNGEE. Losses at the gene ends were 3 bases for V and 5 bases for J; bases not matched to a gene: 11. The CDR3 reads CASSGGLAGGLHNEQFF. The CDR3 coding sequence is TGTGCCAGCAGCGGGGGATTAGCGGGAGGACTCCACAATGAGCAGTTCTTC. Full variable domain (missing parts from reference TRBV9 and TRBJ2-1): DSGVTQTPKHLITATGQRVTLRCSPRSGDLSVYWYQQSLDQGLQFLIQYYNGEERAKGNILERFSAQQFPDLHSELNLSSLELGDSALYFCASSGGLAGGLHNEQFFGPGTRLTVL.

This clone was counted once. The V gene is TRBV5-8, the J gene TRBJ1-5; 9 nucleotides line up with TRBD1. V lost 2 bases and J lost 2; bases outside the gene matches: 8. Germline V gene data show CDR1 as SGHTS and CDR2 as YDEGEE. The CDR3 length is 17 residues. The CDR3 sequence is CASSLIQGAGGNQPQHF. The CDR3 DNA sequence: TGTGCCAGCAGCTTAATACAGGGGGCGGGGGGCAATCAGCCCCAGCATTTT. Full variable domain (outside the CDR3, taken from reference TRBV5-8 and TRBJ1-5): EAGVTQSPTHLIKTRGQQATLRCSPISGHTSVYWYQQALGLGLQFLLWYDEGEERNRGNFPPRFSGRQFPNYSSELNVNALELEDSALYLCASSLIQGAGGNQPQHFGDGTRLSIL.

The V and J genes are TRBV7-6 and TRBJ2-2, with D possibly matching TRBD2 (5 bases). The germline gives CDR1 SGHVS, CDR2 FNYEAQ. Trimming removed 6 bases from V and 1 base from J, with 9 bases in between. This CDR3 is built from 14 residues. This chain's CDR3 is CASRRAQNTGELFF. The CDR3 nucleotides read TGTGCCAGCAGGCGGGCACAGAACACCGGGGAGCTGTTTTTT.

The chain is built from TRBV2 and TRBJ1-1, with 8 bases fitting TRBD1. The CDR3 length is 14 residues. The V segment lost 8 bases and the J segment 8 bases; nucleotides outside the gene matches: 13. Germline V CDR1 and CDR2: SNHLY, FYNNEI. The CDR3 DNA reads TGTGCCAGCGCCAAGGACAGGGAGGGTAAAGAAGCTTTCTTT. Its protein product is CASAKDREGKEAFF.

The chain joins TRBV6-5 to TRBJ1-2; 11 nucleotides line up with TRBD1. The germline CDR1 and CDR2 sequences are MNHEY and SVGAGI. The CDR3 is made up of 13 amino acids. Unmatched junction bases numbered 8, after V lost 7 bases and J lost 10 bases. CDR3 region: CASIKRTGGFYTF. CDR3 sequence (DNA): TGTGCCAGCATTAAGAGGACAGGGGGCTTCTACACCTTC.

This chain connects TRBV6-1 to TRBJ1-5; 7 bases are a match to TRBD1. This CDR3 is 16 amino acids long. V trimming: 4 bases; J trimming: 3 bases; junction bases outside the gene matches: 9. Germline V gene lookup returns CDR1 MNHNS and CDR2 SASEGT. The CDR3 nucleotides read TGTGCCAGCAGTGGCGTAACAGGGGCGATCAATCAGCCCCAGCATTTT. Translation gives CASSGVTGAINQPQHF.

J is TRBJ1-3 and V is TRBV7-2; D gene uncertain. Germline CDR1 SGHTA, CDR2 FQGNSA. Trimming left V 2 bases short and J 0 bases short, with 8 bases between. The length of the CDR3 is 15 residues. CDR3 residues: CASSLPAGSGNTIYF. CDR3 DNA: TGTGCCAGCAGCTTACCGGCGGGCTCTGGAAACACCATATATTTT.

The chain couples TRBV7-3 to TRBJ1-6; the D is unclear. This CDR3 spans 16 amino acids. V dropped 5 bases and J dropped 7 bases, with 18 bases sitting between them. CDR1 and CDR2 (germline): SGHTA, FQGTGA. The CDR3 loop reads CASSQMIGGVNSPLHF. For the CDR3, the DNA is TGTGCCAGCAGCCAAATGATCGGAGGAGTGAATTCACCCCTCCACTTT. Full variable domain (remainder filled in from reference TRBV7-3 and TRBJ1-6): GAGVSQTPSNKVTEKGKYVELRCDPISGHTALYWYRQSLGQGPEFLIYFQGTGAADDSGLPNDRFFAVRPEGSVSTLKIQRTERGDSAVYLCASSQMIGGVNSPLHFGNGTRLTVT.

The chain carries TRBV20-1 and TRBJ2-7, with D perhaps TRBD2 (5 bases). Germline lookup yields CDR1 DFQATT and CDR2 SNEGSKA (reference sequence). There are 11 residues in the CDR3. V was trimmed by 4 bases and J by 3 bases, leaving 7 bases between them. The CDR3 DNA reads TGCAGTGCTATTCGGGGCTACGAGCAGTACTTC. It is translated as CSAIRGYEQYF.

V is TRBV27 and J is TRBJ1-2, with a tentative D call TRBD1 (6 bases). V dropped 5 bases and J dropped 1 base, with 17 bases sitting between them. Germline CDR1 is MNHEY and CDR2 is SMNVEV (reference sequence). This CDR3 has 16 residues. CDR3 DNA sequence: TGTGCCAGCAGTCCTTGGGGGCCAACCAGTAACTATGGCTACACCTTC. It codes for CASSPWGPTSNYGYTF.

The CDR3 nucleotides are TGTGCCAGCAGTTTGGGGACAGTTCATGGCTACACCTTC. This codes for CASSLGTVHGYTF. V is TRBV28 and J is TRBJ1-2, with TRBD1 matching over 7 bases. Germline assignment: CDR1 MDHEN and CDR2 SYDVKM. The CDR3 length is 13 residues. V lost 3 bases and J lost 6; bases outside the gene matches: 4.

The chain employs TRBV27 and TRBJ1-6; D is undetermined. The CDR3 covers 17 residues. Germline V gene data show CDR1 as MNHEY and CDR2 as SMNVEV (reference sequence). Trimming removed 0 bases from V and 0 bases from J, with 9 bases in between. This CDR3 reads CASSLSLTSSYNSPLHF. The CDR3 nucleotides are TGTGCCAGCAGTTTATCCCTCACGAGCTCCTATAATTCACCCCTCCACTTT.

CDR3 nucleotides: TGTGCCAGCAGCCCGCAGGGGGAATCACCCCTCCACTTT. Residues: CASSPQGESPLHF. This chain links TRBV7-3 with TRBJ1-6; 7 bases are shared with TRBD1. V shed 5 bases and J 10 bases; nucleotides not matched to a gene: 5. The CDR3 runs to 13 residues. Per germline, CDR1 SGHTA and CDR2 FQGTGA.

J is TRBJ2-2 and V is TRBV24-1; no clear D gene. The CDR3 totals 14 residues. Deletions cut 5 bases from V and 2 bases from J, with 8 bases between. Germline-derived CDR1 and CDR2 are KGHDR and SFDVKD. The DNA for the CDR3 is TGTGCCACCAGTGGTCCAATTAACACCGGGGAGCTGTTTTTT. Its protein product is CATSGPINTGELFF.

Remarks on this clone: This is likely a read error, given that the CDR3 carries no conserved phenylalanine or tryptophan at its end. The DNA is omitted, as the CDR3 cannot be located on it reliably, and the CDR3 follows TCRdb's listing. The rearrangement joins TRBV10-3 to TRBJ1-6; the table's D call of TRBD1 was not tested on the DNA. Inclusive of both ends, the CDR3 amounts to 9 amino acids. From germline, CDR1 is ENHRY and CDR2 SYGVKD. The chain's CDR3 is CAISGWGRP.